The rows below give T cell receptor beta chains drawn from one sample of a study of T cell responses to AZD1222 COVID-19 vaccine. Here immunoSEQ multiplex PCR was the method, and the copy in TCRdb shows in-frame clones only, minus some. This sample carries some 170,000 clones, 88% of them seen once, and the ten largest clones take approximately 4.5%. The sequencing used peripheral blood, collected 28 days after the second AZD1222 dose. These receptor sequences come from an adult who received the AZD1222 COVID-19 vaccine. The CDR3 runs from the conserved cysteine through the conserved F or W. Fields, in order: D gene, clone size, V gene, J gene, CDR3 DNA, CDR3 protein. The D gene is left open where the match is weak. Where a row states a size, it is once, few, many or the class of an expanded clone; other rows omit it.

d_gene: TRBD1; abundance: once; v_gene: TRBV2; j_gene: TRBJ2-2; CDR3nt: TGTGCCAGTGACAGGGGGGTCCCCGGGGAGCTGTTTTTT; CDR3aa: CASDRGVPGELFF
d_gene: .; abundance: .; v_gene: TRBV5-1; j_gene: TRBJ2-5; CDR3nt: TGCGCCAGCATCAACGGGGAGACCCAGTACTTC; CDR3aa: CASINGETQYF
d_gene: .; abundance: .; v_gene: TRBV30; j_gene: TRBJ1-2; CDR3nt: TGTGCCTGGAGCCGATCGGGGGCGAATGGCTACACCTTC; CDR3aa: CAWSRSGANGYTF
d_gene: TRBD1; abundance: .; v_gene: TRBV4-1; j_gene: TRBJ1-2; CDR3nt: TGCGCCAGCAGCCAAGGGAAAACAGGGGCTAACTATGGCTACACCTTC; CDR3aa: CASSQGKTGANYGYTF
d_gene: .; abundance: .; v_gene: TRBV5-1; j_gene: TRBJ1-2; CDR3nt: TGCGCCAGCAGTCCTTTAAAGGAAGCAGGCTACACCTTC; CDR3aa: CASSPLKEAGYTF
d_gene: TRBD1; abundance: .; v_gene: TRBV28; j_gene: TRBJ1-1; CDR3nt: TGTGCCAGCAGTCTTCAACAGGGGGGCACTGAAGCTTTCTTT; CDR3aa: CASSLQQGGTEAFF
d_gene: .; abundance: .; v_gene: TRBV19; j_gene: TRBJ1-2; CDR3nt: TGTGCCAGTAGTGACACGGACTGGTATGGCTACACCTTC; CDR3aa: CASSDTDWYGYTF
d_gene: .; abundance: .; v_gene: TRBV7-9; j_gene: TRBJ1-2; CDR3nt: TGTGCCAGCAGCTCGTATGGCTACACCTTC; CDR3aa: CASSSYGYTF
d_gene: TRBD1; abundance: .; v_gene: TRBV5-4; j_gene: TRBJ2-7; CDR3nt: TGTGCCAGCAGCAATGTGGGACAGACTTACGAGCAGTACTTC; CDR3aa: CASSNVGQTYEQYF
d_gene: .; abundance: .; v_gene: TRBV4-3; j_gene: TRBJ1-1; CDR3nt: TGCGCCAGCAGCCTCACTCCCGGACAGAACACTGAAGCTTTCTTT; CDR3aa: CASSLTPGQNTEAFF
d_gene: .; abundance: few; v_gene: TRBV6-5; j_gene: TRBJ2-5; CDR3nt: TGTGCCAGCAGGAAACTAGTGTACCAAGAGACCCAGTACTTC; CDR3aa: CASRKLVYQETQYF
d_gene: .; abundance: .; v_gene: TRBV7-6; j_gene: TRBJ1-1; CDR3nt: TGTGCCAGCAGCTCCTTGGCCGGGATTAGTCGCACTGAAGCTTTCTTT; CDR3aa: CASSSLAGISRTEAFF
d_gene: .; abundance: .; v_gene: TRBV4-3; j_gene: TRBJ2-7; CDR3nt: TGCGCCAGCAGCCAAGCCACAGGGCGATTTTACGAGCAGTACTTC; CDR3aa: CASSQATGRFYEQYF
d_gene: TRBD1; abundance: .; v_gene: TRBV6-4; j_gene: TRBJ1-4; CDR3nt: TGTGCCAGCAGTGAGGGGACAGGGACTAATGAAAAACTGTTTTTT; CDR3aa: CASSEGTGTNEKLFF
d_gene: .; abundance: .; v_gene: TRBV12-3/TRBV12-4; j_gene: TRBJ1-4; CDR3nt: TGTGCCAGCATGGTAGGGTTGGAAGAAAAACTGTTTTTT; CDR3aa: CASMVGLEEKLFF